This is a list of T cell receptor beta chains from one sample in a study of blood T cell repertoires in COVID-19. Produced via immunoSEQ multiplex PCR; TCRdb's table is partial and in-frame only. The sample holds about 140,000 clones, roughly 83% seen once. The sample consisted of PBMCs or T cells enriched from blood (not recorded which). These receptors were collected from a man between 35 and 55 years old with acute COVID-19. Both conserved end residues are part of each CDR3. A D gene is named only where the DNA matches it firmly. Where a row states a size, it is once, few, many or the class of an expanded clone; other rows omit it.

clone size: .; J gene: TRBJ1-1; D gene: .; V gene: TRBV5-1; CDR3 DNA: TGCGCCAGCGGGTGGGGGGGCAGCACTGAAGCTTTCTTT; CDR3 protein: CASGWGGSTEAFF
clone size: .; J gene: TRBJ2-7; D gene: .; V gene: TRBV7-9; CDR3 DNA: TGTGCCAGCAGCTTGCAGGGATACGAGCAGTACTTC; CDR3 protein: CASSLQGYEQYF
clone size: few; J gene: TRBJ2-7; D gene: TRBD1; V gene: TRBV5-4; CDR3 DNA: TGTGCCAGCAGCCGGTACGACAGGGACGAGCAGTACTTC; CDR3 protein: CASSRYDRDEQYF
clone size: .; J gene: TRBJ2-7; D gene: TRBD2; V gene: TRBV28; CDR3 DNA: TGTGCCAGCACGGGGGGGTTATCCTACGAGCAGTACTTC; CDR3 protein: CASTGGLSYEQYF
clone size: .; J gene: TRBJ2-3; D gene: TRBD2; V gene: TRBV28; CDR3 DNA: TGTGCCAGCAGTTTAAGAAGCGGGACCGAAGGCGATACGCAGTATTTT; CDR3 protein: CASSLRSGTEGDTQYF
clone size: .; J gene: TRBJ2-2; D gene: TRBD1; V gene: TRBV5-1; CDR3 DNA: TGCGCCAGCAGCCGTACAGGGGGCGCCGGGGAGCTGTTTTTT; CDR3 protein: CASSRTGGAGELFF
clone size: .; J gene: TRBJ1-1; D gene: TRBD1; V gene: TRBV6-5; CDR3 DNA: TGTGCCAGCAGTAGACAGGGTTTCGCTGAAGCTTTCTTT; CDR3 protein: CASSRQGFAEAFF
clone size: few; J gene: TRBJ2-7; D gene: TRBD1; V gene: TRBV28; CDR3 DNA: TGTGCCAGCAGTTCCGGGACAGGATACCCCTACGAGCAGTACTTC; CDR3 protein: CASSSGTGYPYEQYF
clone size: .; J gene: TRBJ2-2; D gene: TRBD2; V gene: TRBV4-3; CDR3 DNA: TGCGCCAGCAGCCCAACCCTTAGCGGGAGGGGCACCGGGGAGCTGTTTTTT; CDR3 protein: CASSPTLSGRGTGELFF
clone size: .; J gene: TRBJ2-7; D gene: .; V gene: TRBV7-9; CDR3 DNA: TGTGCCAGCAGCCGTGGCGCTGTCGGGGCCTACGAGCAGTACTTC; CDR3 protein: CASSRGAVGAYEQYF
clone size: .; J gene: TRBJ2-1; D gene: TRBD2; V gene: TRBV28; CDR3 DNA: TGTGCCAGCAGTTTTCTTAAACCCGGGACTACAGACAATGAGCAGTTCTTC; CDR3 protein: CASSFLKPGTTDNEQFF
clone size: .; J gene: TRBJ1-1; D gene: .; V gene: TRBV7-9; CDR3 DNA: TGTGCCAGCAGCTCCCTGTCCAGGGCCACTGAAGCTTTCTTT; CDR3 protein: CASSSLSRATEAFF
clone size: .; J gene: TRBJ1-5; D gene: TRBD1; V gene: TRBV2; CDR3 DNA: TGTGCCAGCAGTTCGGACAGGGAAGGCAATCAGCCCCAGCATTTT; CDR3 protein: CASSSDREGNQPQHF
clone size: .; J gene: TRBJ2-7; D gene: TRBD2; V gene: TRBV5-4; CDR3 DNA: TGTGCCAGCAGCAACCTAGCGGGAGGGATCCGCGAGCAGTACTTC; CDR3 protein: CASSNLAGGIREQYF
clone size: .; J gene: TRBJ1-2; D gene: TRBD1; V gene: TRBV6-5; CDR3 DNA: TGTGCCACCACAGGGACAGGGGGATTTGGCTACACCTTC; CDR3 protein: CATTGTGGFGYTF
clone size: .; J gene: TRBJ1-1; D gene: .; V gene: TRBV19; CDR3 DNA: TGTGCCAGTACCAACCCCGGGGGGGCCGACGCTGAAGCTTTCTTT; CDR3 protein: CASTNPGGADAEAFF
clone size: .; J gene: TRBJ2-5; D gene: .; V gene: TRBV5-1; CDR3 DNA: TGCGCCAGCAGCTGGGGGGACAGCCAAGAGACCCAGTACTTC; CDR3 protein: CASSWGDSQETQYF
clone size: .; J gene: TRBJ1-6; D gene: .; V gene: TRBV6-5; CDR3 DNA: TGTGCCAGCAGTTCCGGCAGGGTAGGATCACCCCTCCACTTT; CDR3 protein: CASSSGRVGSPLHF
clone size: .; J gene: TRBJ2-5; D gene: TRBD2; V gene: TRBV4-1; CDR3 DNA: TGCGCCAGCAGCCAAGTTCGGAGCGGCGGGGGTTTCCAAGAGACCCAGTACTTC; CDR3 protein: CASSQVRSGGGFQETQYF
clone size: .; J gene: TRBJ2-7; D gene: TRBD2; V gene: TRBV6-4; CDR3 DNA: TGTGCCAGCAGTCAATCCGCGGGGGGGTCCTACGAGCAGTACTTC; CDR3 protein: CASSQSAGGSYEQYF
clone size: .; J gene: TRBJ1-2; D gene: .; V gene: TRBV27; CDR3 DNA: TGTGCCAGCAGTTTATACGGCAGGAACTACTATGGCTACACCTTC; CDR3 protein: CASSLYGRNYYGYTF
clone size: .; J gene: TRBJ1-1; D gene: .; V gene: TRBV15; CDR3 DNA: TGTGCCACCAGCAGAGAGCGCCGGAACACTGAAGCTTTCTTT; CDR3 protein: CATSRERRNTEAFF
clone size: .; J gene: TRBJ1-3; D gene: .; V gene: TRBV5-5; CDR3 DNA: TGTGCCAGCAACCAGGACTCTGGAAACACCATATATTTT; CDR3 protein: CASNQDSGNTIYF
clone size: .; J gene: TRBJ2-1; D gene: TRBD1; V gene: TRBV5-8; CDR3 DNA: TGTGCCAGCAGGGTCAGGGGGCCGAGCTCCTACAATGAGCAGTTCTTC; CDR3 protein: CASRVRGPSSYNEQFF